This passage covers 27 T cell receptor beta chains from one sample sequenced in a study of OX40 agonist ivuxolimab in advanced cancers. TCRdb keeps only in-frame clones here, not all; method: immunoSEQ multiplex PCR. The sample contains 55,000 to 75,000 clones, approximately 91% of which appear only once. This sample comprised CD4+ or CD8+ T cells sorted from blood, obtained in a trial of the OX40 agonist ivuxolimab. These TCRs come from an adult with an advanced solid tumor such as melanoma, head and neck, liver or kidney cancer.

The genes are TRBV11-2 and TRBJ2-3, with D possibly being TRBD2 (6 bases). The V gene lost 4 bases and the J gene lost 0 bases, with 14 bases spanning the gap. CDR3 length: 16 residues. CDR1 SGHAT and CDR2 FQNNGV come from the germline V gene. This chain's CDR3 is CASSSWEDTSTDTQYF. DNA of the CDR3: TGTGCCAGCAGCTCCTGGGAGGACACCAGCACAGATACGCAGTATTTT.

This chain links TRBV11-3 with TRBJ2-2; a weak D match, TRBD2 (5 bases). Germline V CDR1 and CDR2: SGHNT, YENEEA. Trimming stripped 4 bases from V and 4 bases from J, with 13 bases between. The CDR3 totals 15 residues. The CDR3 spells CASSSRGRGTGELFF. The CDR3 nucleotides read TGTGCCAGCAGCTCGCGAGGGCGTGGCACCGGGGAGCTGTTTTTT.

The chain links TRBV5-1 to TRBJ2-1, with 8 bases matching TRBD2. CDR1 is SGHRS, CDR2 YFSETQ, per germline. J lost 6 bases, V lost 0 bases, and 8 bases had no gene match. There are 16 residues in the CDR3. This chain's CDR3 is CASSLASAGEINEQFF. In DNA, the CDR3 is TGCGCCAGCAGCTTGGCCTCAGCGGGAGAGATCAATGAGCAGTTCTTC.

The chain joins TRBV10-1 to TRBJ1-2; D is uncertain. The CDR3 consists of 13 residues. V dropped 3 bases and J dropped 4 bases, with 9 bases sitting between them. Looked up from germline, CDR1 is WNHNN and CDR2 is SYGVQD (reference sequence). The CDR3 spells CASSDAGFYGYTF. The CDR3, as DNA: TGCGCCAGCAGTGATGCGGGGTTCTATGGCTACACCTTC.

CDR3 nucleotides: TGCAGCGTTGACAGGGGAGATACGCAGTATTTT. As protein: CSVDRGDTQYF. V and J are TRBV29-1 and TRBJ2-3; D may be TRBD1 (6 bases). The V end was cut by 3 bases, the J end by 5 bases, with 6 bases between. This CDR3 is built from 11 residues. Germline V CDR1 and CDR2: SQVTM, ANQGSEA.

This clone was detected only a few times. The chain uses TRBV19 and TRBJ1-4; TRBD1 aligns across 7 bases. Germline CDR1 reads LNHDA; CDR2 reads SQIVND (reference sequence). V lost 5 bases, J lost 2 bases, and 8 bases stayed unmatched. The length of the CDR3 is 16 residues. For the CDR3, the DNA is TGTGCCAGTAGTCCTCCCCACAGGGGCACTAATGAAAAACTGTTTTTT. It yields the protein CASSPPHRGTNEKLFF.

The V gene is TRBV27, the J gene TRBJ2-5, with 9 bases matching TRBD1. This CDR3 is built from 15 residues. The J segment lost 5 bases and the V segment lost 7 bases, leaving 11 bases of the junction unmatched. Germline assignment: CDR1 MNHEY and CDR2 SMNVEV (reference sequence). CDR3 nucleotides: TGTGCCAGCAAGGGGAGGACAGGGGTAGGTGAGACCCAGTACTTC. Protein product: CASKGRTGVGETQYF.

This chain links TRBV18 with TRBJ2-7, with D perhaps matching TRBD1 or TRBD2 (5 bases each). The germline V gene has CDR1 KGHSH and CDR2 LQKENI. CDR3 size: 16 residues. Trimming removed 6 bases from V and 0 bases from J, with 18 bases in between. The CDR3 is CASSRVPGRSSYEQYF. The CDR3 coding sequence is TGTGCCAGCTCGCGAGTACCAGGGAGAAGCTCCTACGAGCAGTACTTC.

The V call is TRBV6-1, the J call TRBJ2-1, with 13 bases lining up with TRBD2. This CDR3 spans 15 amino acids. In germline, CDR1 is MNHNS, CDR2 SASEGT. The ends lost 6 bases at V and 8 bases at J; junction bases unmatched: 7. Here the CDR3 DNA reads TGTGCCAGCAGCCAGGGGACTAGCGGGATTTATGAGCAGTTCTTC. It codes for CASSQGTSGIYEQFF.

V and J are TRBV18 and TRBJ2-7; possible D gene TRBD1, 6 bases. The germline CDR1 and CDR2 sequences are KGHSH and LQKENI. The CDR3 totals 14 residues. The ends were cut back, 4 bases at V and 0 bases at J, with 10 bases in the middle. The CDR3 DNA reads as TGTGCCAGCTCACGGGGGCCGGCCTCCTACGAGCAGTACTTC. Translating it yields CASSRGPASYEQYF.

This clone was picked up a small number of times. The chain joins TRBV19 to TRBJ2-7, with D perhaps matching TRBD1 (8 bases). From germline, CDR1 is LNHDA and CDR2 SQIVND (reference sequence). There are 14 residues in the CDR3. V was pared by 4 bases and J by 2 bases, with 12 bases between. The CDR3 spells CASSTTGGAYEQYF. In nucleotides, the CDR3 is TGTGCCAGTAGTACCACAGGGGGGGCCTACGAGCAGTACTTC.

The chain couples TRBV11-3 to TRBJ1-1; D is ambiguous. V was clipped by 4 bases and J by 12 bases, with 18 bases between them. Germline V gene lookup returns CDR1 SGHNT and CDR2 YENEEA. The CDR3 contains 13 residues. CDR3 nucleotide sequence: TGTGCCAGCAGCTCCTATTGGTCCCCTGGGACTTTCTTT. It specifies CASSSYWSPGTFF.

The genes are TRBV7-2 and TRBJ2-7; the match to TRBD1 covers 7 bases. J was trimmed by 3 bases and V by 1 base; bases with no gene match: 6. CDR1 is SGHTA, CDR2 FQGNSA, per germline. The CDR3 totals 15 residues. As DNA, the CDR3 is TGTGCCAGCAGCTTAGAGGGGACAGCCAACTACGAGCAGTACTTC. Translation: CASSLEGTANYEQYF.

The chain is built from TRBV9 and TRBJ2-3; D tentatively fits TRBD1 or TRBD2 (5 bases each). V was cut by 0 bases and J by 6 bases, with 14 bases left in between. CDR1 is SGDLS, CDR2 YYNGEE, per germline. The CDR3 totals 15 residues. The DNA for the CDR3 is TGTGCCAGCAGCGTAGCGCTGAGGGGTTGGGATACGCAGTATTTT. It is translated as CASSVALRGWDTQYF.

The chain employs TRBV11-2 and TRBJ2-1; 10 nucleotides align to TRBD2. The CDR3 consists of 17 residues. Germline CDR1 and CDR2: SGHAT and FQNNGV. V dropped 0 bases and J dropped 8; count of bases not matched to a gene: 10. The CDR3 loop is CASSLDRASGRVDEQFF. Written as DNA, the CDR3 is TGTGCCAGCAGCTTAGATCGGGCTAGCGGGAGAGTGGATGAGCAGTTCTTC.

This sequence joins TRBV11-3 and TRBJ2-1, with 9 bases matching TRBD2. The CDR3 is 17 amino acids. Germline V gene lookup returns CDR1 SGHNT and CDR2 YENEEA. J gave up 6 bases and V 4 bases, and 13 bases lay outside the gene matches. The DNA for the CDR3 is TGTGCCAGCAGCTCCCTTTTAAGCGGGGGGCCCTTCAATGAGCAGTTCTTC. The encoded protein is CASSSLLSGGPFNEQFF.

Written as DNA, the CDR3 is TGTGCCAGCAGCCCGGGGGCGGGACCTCTAGCCAAAAACATTCAGTACTTC. This sequence encodes CASSPGAGPLAKNIQYF. The V gene is TRBV4-2, the J gene TRBJ2-4, with D perhaps being TRBD1 or TRBD2 (6 bases each). The CDR3 runs 17 residues. The V and J ends lost 4 bases and 0 bases respectively, with 16 bases between them. Looked up from germline, CDR1 is LGHNA and CDR2 is YNFKEQ.

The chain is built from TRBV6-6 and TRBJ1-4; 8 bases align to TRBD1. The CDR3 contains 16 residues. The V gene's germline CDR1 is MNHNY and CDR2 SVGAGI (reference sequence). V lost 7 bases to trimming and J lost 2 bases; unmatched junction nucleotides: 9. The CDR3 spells CASNHQGASTNEKLFF. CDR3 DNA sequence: TGTGCCAGCAATCACCAGGGGGCGTCCACTAATGAAAAACTGTTTTTT.

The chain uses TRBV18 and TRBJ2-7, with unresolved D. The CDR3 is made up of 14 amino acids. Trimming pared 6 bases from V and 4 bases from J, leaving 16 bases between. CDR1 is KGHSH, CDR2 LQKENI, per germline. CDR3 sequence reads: CASSPTSYDYEQYF. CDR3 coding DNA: TGTGCCAGCTCCCCCACATCCTACGATTACGAGCAGTACTTC.

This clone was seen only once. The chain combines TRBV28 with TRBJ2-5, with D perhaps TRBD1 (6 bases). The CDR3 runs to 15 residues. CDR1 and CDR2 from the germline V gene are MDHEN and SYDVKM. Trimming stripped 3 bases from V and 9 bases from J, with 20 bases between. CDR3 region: CASSFLGAVGVAQYF. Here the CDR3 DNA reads TGTGCCAGCAGTTTTTTGGGGGCAGTCGGGGTGGCCCAGTACTTC.

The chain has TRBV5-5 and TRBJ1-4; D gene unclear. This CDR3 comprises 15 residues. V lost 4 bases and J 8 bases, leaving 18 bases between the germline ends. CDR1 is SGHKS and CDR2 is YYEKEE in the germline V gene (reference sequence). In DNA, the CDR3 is TGTGCCAGCAGCCGCTCCTGGGCCCTTGGGGAAAAACTGTTTTTT. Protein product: CASSRSWALGEKLFF.

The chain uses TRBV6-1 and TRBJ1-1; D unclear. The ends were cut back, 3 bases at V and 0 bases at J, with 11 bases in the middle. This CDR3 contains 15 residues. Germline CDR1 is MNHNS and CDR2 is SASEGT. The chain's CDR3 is CASSDRGRMNTEAFF. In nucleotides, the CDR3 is TGTGCCAGCAGTGATCGCGGCAGAATGAACACTGAAGCTTTCTTT.

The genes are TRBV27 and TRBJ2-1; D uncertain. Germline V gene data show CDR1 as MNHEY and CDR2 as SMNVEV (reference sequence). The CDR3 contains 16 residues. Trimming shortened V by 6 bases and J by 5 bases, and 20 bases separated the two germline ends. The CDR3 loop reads CASRPDPLEKHNEQFF. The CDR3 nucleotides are TGTGCCAGCAGGCCCGACCCTCTAGAAAAACACAATGAGCAGTTCTTC.

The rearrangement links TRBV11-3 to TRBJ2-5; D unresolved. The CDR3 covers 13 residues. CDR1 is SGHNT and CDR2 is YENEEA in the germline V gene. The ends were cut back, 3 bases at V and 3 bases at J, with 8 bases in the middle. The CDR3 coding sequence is TGTGCCAGCAGCTTCTCCGGAGAAGAGACCCAGTACTTC. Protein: CASSFSGEETQYF.

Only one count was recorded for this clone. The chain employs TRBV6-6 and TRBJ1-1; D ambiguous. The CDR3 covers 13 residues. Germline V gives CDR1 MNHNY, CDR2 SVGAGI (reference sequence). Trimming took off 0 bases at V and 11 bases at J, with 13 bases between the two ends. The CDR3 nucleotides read TGTGCCAGCAGTTACTCCGGCGATGACGAGGCTTTCTTT. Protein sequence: CASSYSGDDEAFF.

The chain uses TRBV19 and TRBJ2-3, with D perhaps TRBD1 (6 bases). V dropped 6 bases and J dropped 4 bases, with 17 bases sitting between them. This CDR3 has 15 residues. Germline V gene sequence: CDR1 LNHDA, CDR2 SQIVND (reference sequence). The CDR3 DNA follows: TGTGCCAGTAGGTCCCCGGGACAACCCCCAGATACGCAGTATTTT. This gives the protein CASRSPGQPPDTQYF. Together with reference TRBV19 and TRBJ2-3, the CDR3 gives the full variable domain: DGGITQSPKYLFRKEGQNVTLSCEQNLNHDAMYWYRQDPGQGLRLIYYSQIVNDFQKGDIAEGYSVSREKKESFPLTVTSAQKNPTAFYLCASRSPGQPPDTQYFGPGTRLTVL.

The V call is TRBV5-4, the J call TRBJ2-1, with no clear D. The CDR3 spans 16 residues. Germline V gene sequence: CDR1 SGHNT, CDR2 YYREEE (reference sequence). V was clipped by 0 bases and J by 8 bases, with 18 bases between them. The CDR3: CASSLGFGILSDEQFF. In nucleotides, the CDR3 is TGTGCCAGCAGCTTGGGGTTTGGGATACTATCCGATGAGCAGTTCTTC.